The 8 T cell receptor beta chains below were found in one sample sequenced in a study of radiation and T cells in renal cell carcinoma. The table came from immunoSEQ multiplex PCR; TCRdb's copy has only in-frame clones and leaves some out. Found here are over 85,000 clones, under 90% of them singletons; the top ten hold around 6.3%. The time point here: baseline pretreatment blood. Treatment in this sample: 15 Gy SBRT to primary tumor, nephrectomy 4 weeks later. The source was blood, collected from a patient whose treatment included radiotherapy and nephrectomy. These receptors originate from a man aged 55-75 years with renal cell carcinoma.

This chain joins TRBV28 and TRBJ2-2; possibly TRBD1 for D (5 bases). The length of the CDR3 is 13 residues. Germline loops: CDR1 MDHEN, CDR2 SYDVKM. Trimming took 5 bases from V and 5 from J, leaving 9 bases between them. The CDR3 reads CASSPYRTGELFF. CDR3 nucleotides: TGTGCCAGCAGTCCATACAGGACCGGGGAGCTGTTTTTT.

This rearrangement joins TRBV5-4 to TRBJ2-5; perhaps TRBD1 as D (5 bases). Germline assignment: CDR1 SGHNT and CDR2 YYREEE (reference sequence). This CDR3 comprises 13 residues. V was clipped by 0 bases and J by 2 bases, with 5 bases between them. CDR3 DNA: TGTGCCAGCAGCTTGGACAGGCAAGAGACCCAGTACTTC. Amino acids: CASSLDRQETQYF.

CDR3 loop: CASSSGIYNEQFF. CDR3 DNA: TGTGCCAGCAGCTCCGGAATCTACAATGAGCAGTTCTTC. The genes are TRBV7-7 and TRBJ2-1; D is unclear. V lost 4 bases to trimming and J lost 3 bases, with 7 bases between them. Germline V gene sequence: CDR1 SSHAT, CDR2 FNYEAQ (reference sequence). This CDR3 has 13 residues.

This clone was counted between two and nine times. CDR3 sequence: CASSSRPANYGYTF. CDR3 sequence (DNA): TGTGCCAGCAGTTCACGGCCAGCGAACTATGGCTACACCTTC. V and J are TRBV27 and TRBJ1-2; D unresolved. From germline, CDR1 is MNHEY and CDR2 SMNVEV (reference sequence). The CDR3 runs 14 residues. Trimming removed 4 bases at V and 2 bases at J, with 11 bases between.

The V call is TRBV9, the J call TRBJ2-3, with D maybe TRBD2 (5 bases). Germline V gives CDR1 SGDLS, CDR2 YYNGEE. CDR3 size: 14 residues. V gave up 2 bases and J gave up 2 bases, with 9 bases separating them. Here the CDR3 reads CASSVTSYTDTQYF. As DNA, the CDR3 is TGTGCCAGCAGCGTTACTAGTTACACAGATACGCAGTATTTT.

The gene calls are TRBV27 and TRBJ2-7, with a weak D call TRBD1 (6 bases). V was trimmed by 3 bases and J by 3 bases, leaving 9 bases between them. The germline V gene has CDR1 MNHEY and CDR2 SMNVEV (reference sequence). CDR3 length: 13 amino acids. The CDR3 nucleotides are TGTGCCAGCAGTTTTGACAGGAGCTACGAGCAGTACTTC. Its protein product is CASSFDRSYEQYF.

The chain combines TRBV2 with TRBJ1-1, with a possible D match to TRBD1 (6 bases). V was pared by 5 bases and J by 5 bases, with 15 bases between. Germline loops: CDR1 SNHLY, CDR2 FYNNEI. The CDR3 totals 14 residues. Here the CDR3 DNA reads TGTGCCAGCAGTTTGTCGGGGGCGTTGACTGAAGCTTTCTTT. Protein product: CASSLSGALTEAFF.

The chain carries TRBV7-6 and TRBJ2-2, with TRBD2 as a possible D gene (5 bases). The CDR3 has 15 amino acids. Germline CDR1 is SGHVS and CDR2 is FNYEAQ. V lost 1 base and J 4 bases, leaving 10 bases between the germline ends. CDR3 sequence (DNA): TGTGCCAGCAGCTTAGGAGGGCTGGGCACCGGGGAGCTGTTTTTT. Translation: CASSLGGLGTGELFF.